These 10 T cell receptor beta chains share one sample of origin, sequenced in a study of shared clonotypes between healthy human individuals. Sequencing used immunoSEQ multiplex PCR; TCRdb keeps in-frame clones, though not all of them. The sample lists approximately 2.3 million clones; approximately 95% were seen once. The specimen sequenced was naive CD4+ T cells from PBMCs. Subset: CD45RA+ positively selected. Every receptor here comes from a young man in good health. Some clones in this sample may be carry-over from other donors' samples.

In its sample, this clone was seen once. The V call is TRBV7-8, the J call TRBJ2-7; 9 positions agree with TRBD2. Germline CDR1 SGHVS, CDR2 FQNEAQ. The CDR3 is made up of 16 amino acids. Losses at the gene ends were 6 bases for V and 2 bases for J; bases not matched to a gene: 11. CDR3 coding DNA: TGTGCCAGCAGAGACAGCGCGACTAGCGGAACCTACGAGCAGTACTTC. Protein sequence: CASRDSATSGTYEQYF.

The genes are TRBV30 and TRBJ1-5; 7 nucleotides agree with TRBD1. The CDR3 is made up of 14 amino acids. Trimming at V came to 3 bases and at J to 5 bases, leaving 7 bases not matched to a gene. Germline loops: CDR1 GTSNPN, CDR2 SVGIG (reference sequence). CDR3 bases: TGTGCCTGGAGCTTACAGGGGACCGATCAGCCCCAGCATTTT. Translating it yields CAWSLQGTDQPQHF.

The chain combines TRBV28 with TRBJ1-5; 8 bases align to TRBD1. Germline trimming cut 6 bases from V and 4 bases from J; bases unmatched to any gene: 11. There are 16 residues in the CDR3. CDR1 and CDR2 (germline): MDHEN, SYDVKM. CDR3 residues: CASSPNRGGRNQPQHF. The CDR3 nucleotides are TGTGCCAGCAGCCCCAACAGGGGGGGACGGAATCAGCCCCAGCATTTT.

CDR3 protein: CASSLEVGRPEKLFF. The CDR3 DNA sequence: TGTGCCAGCAGCTTGGAAGTGGGACGCCCTGAAAAACTGTTTTTT. The genes are TRBV5-4 and TRBJ1-4, with a possible D match to TRBD1 (5 bases). The ends were cut back, 0 bases at V and 7 bases at J, with 13 bases in the middle. This CDR3 contains 15 residues. Germline V CDR1 and CDR2: SGHNT, YYREEE (reference sequence).

V usage is TRBV28 and J usage is TRBJ2-7; D perhaps matches TRBD2 (5 bases). This CDR3 is 13 amino acids long. Trimming removed 6 bases from V and 5 bases from J, with 14 bases in between. The germline gives CDR1 MDHEN, CDR2 SYDVKM. The CDR3 loop reads CASSLSSIHEQYF. The DNA of the CDR3 is TGTGCCAGCAGCCTATCTAGCATCCACGAGCAGTACTTC. The variable domain in full, with the rest retrieved from reference TRBV28 and TRBJ2-7, is DVKVTQSSRYLVKRTGEKVFLECVQDMDHENMFWYRQDPGLGLRLIYFSYDVKMKEKGDIPEGYSVSREKKERFSLILESASTNQTSMYLCASSLSSIHEQYFGPGTRLTVT.

V gene TRBV7-3 combines with J gene TRBJ1-2, with D tentatively TRBD1 (6 bases). Germline V gene lookup returns CDR1 SGHTA and CDR2 FQGTGA. The CDR3 spans 16 residues. The V gene lost 0 bases and the J gene lost 4 bases, with 15 bases spanning the gap. The CDR3 DNA is TGTGCCAGCAGCTTAACCCCAGGGGTGCAGGGCTATGGCTACACCTTC. As protein: CASSLTPGVQGYGYTF.

This chain joins TRBV7-3 and TRBJ2-2, with 8 bases aligning to TRBD2. This CDR3 region has 16 residues. CDR1 is SGHTA, CDR2 FQGTGA, per germline. V lost 4 bases and J lost 6; bases outside the gene matches: 10. The CDR3 sequence: CASSSTPGLGAGELFF. DNA of the CDR3: TGTGCCAGCAGCTCAACTCCGGGACTAGGTGCCGGGGAGCTGTTTTTT.

This chain links TRBV6-6 with TRBJ2-3; D is undetermined. V was cut by 6 bases and J by 1 base, with 11 bases left in between. Germline loops: CDR1 MNHNY, CDR2 SVGAGI (reference sequence). The CDR3 contains 14 residues. CDR3 sequence (DNA): TGTGCCAGCAGGACCCTCGGCGGCACAGATACGCAGTATTTT. This sequence encodes CASRTLGGTDTQYF.

V and J are TRBV28 and TRBJ2-6; maybe TRBD1 (6 bases). V lost 5 bases, J lost 4 bases, and 12 bases lay in between. The CDR3 has 15 residues. Germline loops: CDR1 MDHEN, CDR2 SYDVKM. The CDR3: CASSGLDRGANVLTF. CDR3 nucleotide sequence: TGTGCCAGCAGTGGCCTTGACAGGGGGGCCAACGTCCTGACTTTC.

The chain links TRBV28 to TRBJ1-4; 8 bases are a match to TRBD1. The CDR3 length is 15 residues. V shed 6 bases and J 8 bases; nucleotides not matched to a gene: 11. Germline values: CDR1 MDHEN, CDR2 SYDVKM. CDR3 coding DNA: TGTGCCAGCAGAACAAACAGGGGGATCAGAGAAAAACTGTTTTTT. This translates into CASRTNRGIREKLFF.